The clone carrying this TCR beta chain was observed a few times. This sample stems from a study of shared T cell receptors in the human thymus. Assay: immunoSEQ multiplex PCR; the TCRdb copy retains only in-frame clones and omits some. The data show hundreds of thousands of clones, about 90% seen once. Germline V gene lookup returns CDR1 LNHDA and CDR2 SQIVND (reference sequence). V was trimmed by 5 bases and J by 5 bases, leaving 16 bases between them. The length of the CDR3 is 15 residues. These data were also filed under a second study, of human thymus T cells. That investigation notes: Healthy Finnish infants having corrective surgery for congenital heart defects served as donors. In corrective heart surgery, resections were taken, and these provided the thymus tissue. V and J gene usage appeared biased in thymic and blood repertoires. The related literature has documented a marked overlap of thymic repertoires among unrelated individuals.

This sequence was found in a boy younger than two with a congenital heart defect. The chain uses TRBV19 and TRBJ2-1; weak D call: TRBD2 (7 bases). Sequenced material: thymocytes. DNA for the CDR3: TGTGCCAGTAGTGTGGGTCGGGGGGCCCACAATGAGCAGTTCTTC. This sequence encodes CASSVGRGAHNEQFF.